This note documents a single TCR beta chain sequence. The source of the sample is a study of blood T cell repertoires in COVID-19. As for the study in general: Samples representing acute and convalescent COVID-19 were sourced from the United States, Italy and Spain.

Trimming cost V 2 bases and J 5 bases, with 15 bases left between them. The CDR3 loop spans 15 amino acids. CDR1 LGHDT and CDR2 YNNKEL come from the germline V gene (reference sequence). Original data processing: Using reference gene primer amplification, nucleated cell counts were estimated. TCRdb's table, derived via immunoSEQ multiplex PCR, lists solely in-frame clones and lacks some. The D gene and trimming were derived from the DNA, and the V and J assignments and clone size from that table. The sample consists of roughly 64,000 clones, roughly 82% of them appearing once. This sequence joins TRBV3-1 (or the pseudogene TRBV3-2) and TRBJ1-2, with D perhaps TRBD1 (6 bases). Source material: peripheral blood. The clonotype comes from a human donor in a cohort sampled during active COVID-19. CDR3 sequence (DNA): TGTGCCAGCAGCCAATCCCCAACAGGGAAATATGGCTACACCTTC. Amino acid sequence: CASSQSPTGKYGYTF.